The 25 T cell receptor beta chains below all came from one sample that was sequenced in a study of cytomegalovirus exposure and HLA in healthy donors. With 60 Vbeta and 13 Jbeta primers, the PCR was carried out. The table came from immunoSEQ multiplex PCR; TCRdb's copy has only in-frame clones and leaves some out. The repertoire consists of roughly 150,000 clones, with about 79% occurring once and the leading ten covering approximately 2.4%. Specimen: PBMCs. Receptor source: a male donor in good health and CMV-seronegative.

The chain employs TRBV5-8 and TRBJ2-7; D gene unclear. This CDR3 region has 13 residues. The germline gives CDR1 SGHTS, CDR2 YDEGEE. The V and J ends lost 0 bases and 4 bases respectively, with 8 bases between them. The CDR3 sequence is CASSLGPIYEQYF. The CDR3 DNA is TGTGCCAGCAGCTTGGGCCCTATATACGAGCAGTACTTC.

The sample holds a few counts of this clone. The chain uses TRBV7-9 and TRBJ2-7, with 8 bases matching TRBD2. Trimming at V came to 11 bases and at J to 5 bases, leaving 11 bases not matched to a gene. The V gene's germline CDR1 is SEHNR and CDR2 FQNEAQ (reference sequence). This CDR3 has 13 amino acids. CDR3 DNA sequence: TGTGCCCTACAGAGCGGGAGTTTCCACGAGCAGTACTTC. It specifies CALQSGSFHEQYF. Combining the CDR3 with reference TRBV7-9 and TRBJ2-7 gives the whole variable domain DTGVSQNPRHKITKRGQNVTFRCDPISEHNRLYWYRQTLGQGPEFLTYFQNEAQLEKSRLLSDRFSAERPKGSFSTLEIQRTEQGDSAMYLCALQSGSFHEQYFGPGTRLTVT.

V and J are TRBV19 and TRBJ1-5, with 7 positions matching TRBD1. Germline CDR1 is LNHDA and CDR2 is SQIVND (reference sequence). Losses at the gene ends were 6 bases for V and 6 bases for J; bases not matched to a gene: 2. This CDR3 is 12 amino acids long. The CDR3 spells CASRTGFQPQHF. Written as DNA, the CDR3 is TGTGCCAGTAGGACAGGGTTTCAGCCCCAGCATTTT.

This clone was detected only once. The chain carries TRBV7-9 and TRBJ1-1; 7 positions agree with TRBD1. With 1 base clipped from V and 5 bases from J, the junction kept 7 bases outside the gene matches. This CDR3 is 15 amino acids long. Germline V CDR1 and CDR2: SEHNR, FQNEAQ (reference sequence). CDR3 loop: CASSLGTGLGTEAFF. The CDR3, as DNA: TGTGCCAGCAGCTTAGGGACAGGCCTAGGGACTGAAGCTTTCTTT.

The rearrangement uses TRBV11-2 and TRBJ2-7; 8 positions match TRBD2. Germline V gene data show CDR1 as SGHAT and CDR2 as FQNNGV. The CDR3 consists of 14 residues. J gave up 3 bases and V 1 base, and 2 bases lay outside the gene matches. The CDR3: CASSLGSGVYEQYF. For the CDR3, the DNA is TGTGCCAGCAGCTTAGGTAGCGGGGTCTACGAGCAGTACTTC.

The J gene is TRBJ1-2, the V gene TRBV5-8; perhaps TRBD1 as D (5 bases). Germline CDR1 reads SGHTS; CDR2 reads YDEGEE. The CDR3 is 12 residues long. The germline V and J ends were trimmed by 0 bases and 8 bases, with 8 bases remaining between them. CDR3 protein: CASSLDRLGYTF. The CDR3 nucleotides are TGTGCCAGCAGCTTGGACAGGTTAGGCTACACCTTC. Full variable domain (rest looked up from reference TRBV5-8 and TRBJ1-2): EAGVTQSPTHLIKTRGQQATLRCSPISGHTSVYWYQQALGLGLQFLLWYDEGEERNRGNFPPRFSGRQFPNYSSELNVNALELEDSALYLCASSLDRLGYTFGSGTRLTVV.

CDR3 nucleotides: TGTGCCACCTCAGGGTTCAAAACTTCCTCCCCCTCCGGACCTAATGAAAAACTGTTTTTT. Protein sequence: CATSGFKTSSPSGPNEKLFF. V gene TRBV28 combines with J gene TRBJ1-4; tentatively, D is TRBD1 (5 bases). Germline CDR1 is MDHEN and CDR2 is SYDVKM. Trimming stripped 10 bases from V and 3 bases from J, with 33 bases between. The CDR3 is 20 amino acids. The complete variable domain, with remaining parts taken from reference TRBV28 and TRBJ1-4, reads DVKVTQSSRYLVKRTGEKVFLECVQDMDHENMFWYRQDPGLGLRLIYFSYDVKMKEKGDIPEGYSVSREKKERFSLILESASTNQTSMYLCATSGFKTSSPSGPNEKLFFGSGTQLSVL.

This rearrangement joins TRBV5-1 to TRBJ2-7, with TRBD2 matching over 11 bases. From germline, CDR1 is SGHRS and CDR2 YFSETQ. This CDR3 comprises 16 residues. V gave up 0 bases and J gave up 3 bases; unmatched junction bases: 5. The CDR3 DNA reads as TGCGCCAGCAGCTTGGGACTAGCGGGATCCCACTACGAGCAGTACTTC. Amino acids: CASSLGLAGSHYEQYF.

The chain employs TRBV30 and TRBJ2-5; 7 bases fit TRBD1. CDR3 length: 15 amino acids. Germline lookup yields CDR1 GTSNPN and CDR2 SVGIG (reference sequence). Trimming removed 5 bases from V and 4 bases from J; junction bases left unmatched: 13. CDR3 nucleotide sequence: TGTGCCTGGGGCCCTACAGGGGCCCGGGGAGAGACCCAGTACTTC. This sequence encodes CAWGPTGARGETQYF. Combining the CDR3 with reference TRBV30 and TRBJ2-5 gives the whole variable domain SQTIHQWPATLVQPVGSPLSLECTVEGTSNPNLYWYRQAAGRGLQLLFYSVGIGQISSEVPQNLSASRPQDRQFILSSKKLLLSDSGFYLCAWGPTGARGETQYFGPGTRLLVL.

This clone was counted a single time. The CDR3 nucleotides are TGTGCCAGCAGCTTAGATGGGCAGCTCGAGCAGTACTTC. Translating gives CASSLDGQLEQYF. This chain joins TRBV7-9 and TRBJ2-7, with D unclear. Germline values: CDR1 SEHNR, CDR2 FQNEAQ (reference sequence). The CDR3 is 13 residues long. With 1 base removed from V and 6 bases from J, the gap between germline ends came to 10 bases.

The chain's CDR3 is CASSYGTGGFHEQYF. Here the CDR3 DNA reads TGTGCCAGCAGCTATGGCACAGGGGGCTTCCACGAGCAGTACTTC. The rearrangement joins TRBV7-9 to TRBJ2-7, with TRBD1 matching over 9 bases. This CDR3 has 15 amino acids. CDR1 and CDR2 (germline): SEHNR, FQNEAQ (reference sequence). J lost 5 bases, V lost 4 bases, and 9 bases had no gene match.

V gene TRBV7-9 combines with J gene TRBJ1-1; D is unresolved. The CDR3 spans 13 residues. CDR1 and CDR2 from the germline V gene are SEHNR and FQNEAQ (reference sequence). Trimming removed 6 bases at V and 2 bases at J, with 10 bases between. The CDR3 bases are TGTGCCAGCAGAATAAACAGAAACACTGAAGCTTTCTTT. Protein product: CASRINRNTEAFF.

The J gene is TRBJ2-1, the V gene TRBV15; 9 positions agree with TRBD2. Germline lookup yields CDR1 LNHNV and CDR2 YYDKDF (reference sequence). Trimming took 0 bases from V and 6 from J; bases not matched to a gene: 6. This CDR3 region has 16 residues. The chain's CDR3 is CATSRDRAGGGNEQFF. CDR3 nucleotides: TGTGCCACCAGCAGAGACCGAGCGGGAGGAGGCAATGAGCAGTTCTTC.

This chain connects TRBV7-3 to TRBJ2-3; 9 bases agree with TRBD2. This CDR3 has 15 amino acids. Per germline, CDR1 SGHTA and CDR2 FQGTGA. Losses at the gene ends were 4 bases for V and 4 bases for J; bases not matched to a gene: 6. This CDR3 reads CASSWAGGPSDTQYF. DNA for the CDR3: TGTGCCAGCAGCTGGGCGGGAGGGCCTTCAGATACGCAGTATTTT.

Concerning this clone itself: Mismatch with germline at one junction end may stem from a read error. The genes are TRBV27 and TRBJ2-7, with D maybe TRBD1 (6 bases). The CDR3 totals 16 residues. CDR1 is MNHEY and CDR2 is SMNVEV in the germline V gene (reference sequence). In nucleotides, the CDR3 is TGTGCCAGCAGTTTAGAAATTACAGGGAATGTACTAGGGCTTATGTTC. Translated, it gives CASSLEITGNVLGLMF.

The J gene is TRBJ2-1, the V gene TRBV7-6; D may be TRBD2 (6 bases). The CDR3 runs 14 residues. Germline V gene sequence: CDR1 SGHVS, CDR2 FNYEAQ. V shed 5 bases and J shed 8 bases, with 16 bases lying between them. The CDR3 DNA reads TGTGCCAGCAGCCGGACAACTACGGGGGATGAGCAGTTCTTC. Protein sequence: CASSRTTTGDEQFF.

The J gene is TRBJ2-1, the V gene TRBV6-6, with no clear D. Germline V gene lookup returns CDR1 MNHNY and CDR2 SVGAGI (reference sequence). The CDR3 is 13 amino acids. The V end lost 0 bases, the J end lost 7 bases, and 7 bases lay between the germline ends. Here the CDR3 reads CASSYSLTNEQFF. Written as DNA, the CDR3 is TGTGCCAGCAGTTACTCGCTGACAAATGAGCAGTTCTTC.

V gene TRBV6-5 combines with J gene TRBJ1-5, with D uncertain. The CDR3 contains 13 residues. Trimming removed 5 bases at V and 5 bases at J, with 10 bases between. Germline lookup yields CDR1 MNHEY and CDR2 SVGAGI. CDR3 bases: TGTGCCAGCAGTCAGCAGGTCCATCAGCCCCAGCATTTT. Translation gives CASSQQVHQPQHF.

The chain employs TRBV30 and TRBJ2-7; 9 nucleotides agree with TRBD2. Unmatched junction bases numbered 5, after V lost 5 bases and J lost 0 bases. This CDR3 is built from 14 residues. The germline CDR1 and CDR2 sequences are GTSNPN and SVGIG (reference sequence). The CDR3: CAWAGGALSYEQYF. CDR3 in DNA: TGTGCCTGGGCGGGGGGGGCCCTCTCCTACGAGCAGTACTTC.

The J gene is TRBJ2-5, the V gene TRBV10-3; TRBD2 agrees at 12 bases. Germline-derived CDR1 and CDR2 are ENHRY and SYGVKD. This CDR3 region has 14 residues. The trim removed 6 bases at V and 3 bases at J, leaving 2 bases unmatched. Here the CDR3 reads CAIRRLAGEETQYF. Written as DNA, the CDR3 is TGTGCCATCAGAAGACTAGCGGGGGAAGAGACCCAGTACTTC.

This chain links TRBV13 with TRBJ2-2, with 8 bases identical to TRBD2. The V gene's germline CDR1 is PRHDT and CDR2 FYEKMQ (reference sequence). The CDR3 is 15 residues long. The ends lost 0 bases at V and 6 bases at J; junction bases unmatched: 3. The CDR3 DNA is TGTGCCAGCAGCTTAGGACTAGCGGCCTCCGGGGAGCTGTTTTTT. Protein: CASSLGLAASGELFF.

The chain couples TRBV27 to TRBJ2-7; the D gene is possibly TRBD2 (5 bases). V lost 3 bases, J lost 5 bases, and 17 bases lay in between. The CDR3 is 15 residues long. Germline V gene sequence: CDR1 MNHEY, CDR2 SMNVEV (reference sequence). CDR3 nucleotide sequence: TGTGCCAGCAGTTTTAGCGCTAACGCGATCGACGAGCAGTACTTC. Translated: CASSFSANAIDEQYF.

This chain connects TRBV9 to TRBJ2-3; a possible D gene is TRBD1 (5 bases). The CDR3 is 15 amino acids. The V gene's germline CDR1 is SGDLS and CDR2 YYNGEE. Trimming removed 0 bases from V and 5 bases from J, with 13 bases in between. The CDR3 nucleotides read TGTGCCAGCAGCGTAGAGGGCGGACAAGGAGATACGCAGTATTTT. Translation: CASSVEGGQGDTQYF.

The rearrangement links TRBV13 to TRBJ2-2; 7 bases align to TRBD2. The CDR3 runs to 15 residues. Germline CDR1 is PRHDT and CDR2 is FYEKMQ (reference sequence). With V trimmed by 8 bases and J by 3 bases, 9 bases remained unmatched. The CDR3 DNA is TGTGCCAGCGGAGGCGGGAGAACGCACACCGGGGAGCTGTTTTTT. Its translation: CASGGGRTHTGELFF.

The chain links TRBV11-2 to TRBJ2-1, with TRBD1 as a possible D gene (6 bases). V lost 1 base, J lost 7 bases, and 14 bases lay in between. This CDR3 is 15 amino acids long. Germline V CDR1 and CDR2: SGHAT, FQNNGV. This chain's CDR3 is CASSLGLPRGNEQFF. Written as DNA, the CDR3 is TGTGCCAGCAGCTTAGGACTCCCGAGGGGGAATGAGCAGTTCTTC.